This T cell receptor beta chain came from a study of shared clonotypes between healthy human individuals. The CDR3 spans 13 residues. V was pared by 3 bases and J by 2 bases, with 8 bases between. The germline V gene has CDR1 GTSNPN and CDR2 SVGIG (reference sequence). Points from the study as a whole: For naive CD4 cells, roughly 5% of clonotypes were shared across a few donors. Clonotype sharing among the donors was expected to vary with sequencing depth.

The assay was carried out at the deep level. Method: immunoSEQ multiplex PCR; TCRdb's copy keeps in-frame clones and lacks some. The sample has nearly 1 million clones; over 60% are singletons. A word on this clone: Its matching antigen is unknown.

This TCR was recovered from a man aged 18 to 30 in good health. Sequencing was done on a sample of memory CD4+ T cells sorted from blood. Subset given: CD45RA-negative fraction. The rearrangement links TRBV30 to TRBJ1-3; unclear D gene. The CDR3 loop reads CAWRGSPGNTIYF. The CDR3 DNA sequence: TGTGCCTGGAGAGGGTCCCCTGGAAACACCATATATTTT.